The 13 T cell receptor beta chains listed next were all sequenced from one sample in a study of CD8 T cells in ankylosing spondylitis. General study findings and limits: Characteristic, it appeared, of ankylosing spondylitis blood was a TCR beta motif of about eight highly homologous variants.

One entry per CDR3 protein results from TCRdb running MiXCR on the 5' RACE reads. Seen here are a few hundred thousand distinct CDR3 sequences, around 22% observed once, and the top ten hold roughly a sixth. No antigen has been assigned to these receptors. Sequencing used blood, either unsorted or a sorted T cell fraction (not recorded which). These receptor sequences come from a male donor with ankylosing spondylitis.

The chain recombines TRBV29-1 with TRBJ2-7; D call uncertain. Germline CDR1 and CDR2: SQVTM and ANQGSEA. This CDR3 has 11 amino acids. Trimming took off 5 bases at V and 7 bases at J, with 12 bases between the two ends. The CDR3 nucleotides are TGCAGCGTTCAAATTACCGATGAGCAGTACTTC. This sequence encodes CSVQITDEQYF.

V usage is TRBV10-3 and J usage is TRBJ2-7, with D possibly matching TRBD1 (6 bases). Germline V lookup: CDR1 ENHRY, CDR2 SYGVKD. This CDR3 region has 15 residues. Trimming shortened V by 7 bases and J by 5 bases, and 21 bases separated the two germline ends. The CDR3 coding sequence is TGTGCCATCACGGACGGGACATCGGCCCCCCACGAGCAGTACTTC. Translated, it gives CAITDGTSAPHEQYF.

The V and J genes are TRBV5-5 and TRBJ2-2; 8 positions match TRBD1. The CDR3 runs to 15 residues. The germline gives CDR1 SGHKS, CDR2 YYEKEE (reference sequence). V shed 1 base and J 7 bases; nucleotides not matched to a gene: 6. The CDR3 region has the DNA TGTGCCAGCAGCTTGCTCCAGGGGGCGGTCGGGGAGCTGTTTTTT. Protein: CASSLLQGAVGELFF.

This clonotype was observed a few times. The chain is built from TRBV15 and TRBJ1-3; the D is unclear. Germline-derived CDR1 and CDR2 are LNHNV and YYDKDF (reference sequence). This CDR3 spans 16 amino acids. V lost 0 bases and J 0 bases, leaving 9 bases between the germline ends. CDR3 protein: CATSRDLLSSGNTIYF. CDR3 DNA sequence: TGTGCCACCAGCAGAGACCTCCTGAGCTCTGGAAACACCATATATTTT.

This clonotype was counted only a few times. The chain is built from TRBV7-9 and TRBJ2-3, with D possibly being TRBD2 (6 bases). This CDR3 contains 13 residues. CDR1 and CDR2 (germline): SEHNR, FQNEAQ (reference sequence). V gave up 10 bases and J gave up 6 bases, with 17 bases separating them. CDR3 in amino acids: CATREPVVDTQYF. The CDR3 DNA sequence: TGTGCCACCCGGGAGCCGGTTGTTGATACGCAGTATTTT.

This clonotype was seen ten or more times. This chain connects TRBV5-5 to TRBJ2-7; D gene ambiguous. V lost 0 bases to trimming and J lost 4 bases, with 11 bases between them. The CDR3 is made up of 14 amino acids. Germline assignment: CDR1 SGHKS and CDR2 YYEKEE (reference sequence). CDR3 nucleotide sequence: TGTGCCAGCAGCTTGGATTCCCCATTATACGAGCAGTACTTC. It yields the protein CASSLDSPLYEQYF.

This clonotype was counted a few times. This chain connects TRBV7-9 to TRBJ2-1; D remains ambiguous. V lost 8 bases, J lost 7 bases, and 15 bases lay in between. The CDR3 has 13 amino acids. Germline lookup yields CDR1 SEHNR and CDR2 FQNEAQ (reference sequence). The CDR3 sequence is CASSGKDRNEQFF. As DNA, the CDR3 is TGTGCCAGCTCGGGCAAAGATCGGAATGAGCAGTTCTTC.

The rearrangement uses TRBV7-8 and TRBJ2-3; the match to TRBD2 covers 8 bases. The V gene end was trimmed by 1 base and the J gene end by 6 bases; junction bases not matched to a gene: 3. This CDR3 has 14 residues. CDR1 and CDR2 (germline): SGHVS, FQNEAQ. The chain's CDR3 is CASSLGSGMDTQYF. The CDR3 DNA reads TGTGCCAGCAGCTTAGGTAGCGGGATGGATACGCAGTATTTT.

The genes are TRBV29-1 and TRBJ2-7; no reliable D call. Germline CDR1 SQVTM, CDR2 ANQGSEA. The V and J ends lost 4 bases and 5 bases respectively, with 9 bases between them. The CDR3 extends over 11 amino acids. Written as DNA, the CDR3 is TGCAGCGTTGCCCAGATCGACGAGCAGTACTTC. Its translation: CSVAQIDEQYF.

In its sample, this clonotype was seen a few times. The gene calls are TRBV12-3 or TRBV12-4 and TRBJ2-3; a weak D match, TRBD2 (5 bases). The CDR3 totals 12 residues. Trimming removed 7 bases at V and 5 bases at J, with 10 bases between. The CDR3 reads CASKPGGDTQYF. The CDR3 nucleotides are TGTGCCAGCAAGCCCGGAGGAGATACGCAGTATTTT.

This chain connects TRBV20-1 to TRBJ1-5; 7 bases agree with TRBD1. V lost 4 bases and J lost 5; bases outside the gene matches: 5. Germline CDR1 and CDR2: DFQATT and SNEGSKA (reference sequence). The CDR3 runs to 13 residues. This chain's CDR3 is CSAIDRAHQPQHF. CDR3 bases: TGCAGTGCTATCGACAGGGCCCATCAGCCCCAGCATTTT.

This clonotype was seen many times. The CDR3 DNA reads as TGTGCCATCAGTGGAACCACAGATACGCAGTATTTT. This codes for CAISGTTDTQYF. The chain couples TRBV10-3 to TRBJ2-3; D unresolved. Germline V gene sequence: CDR1 ENHRY, CDR2 SYGVKD. V lost 4 bases to trimming and J lost 2 bases, with 4 bases between them. This CDR3 contains 12 residues.

This sequence joins TRBV10-3 and TRBJ2-1; D is perhaps TRBD2 (6 bases). The CDR3 contains 14 residues. The germline V gene has CDR1 ENHRY and CDR2 SYGVKD. Between the trimmed V and J ends, which lost 4 bases and 4 bases, there was a span of 11 bases. CDR3 in DNA: TGTGCCATCAGTGCCCTAGCGTCATACAATGAGCAGTTCTTC. It specifies CAISALASYNEQFF.